A selection of T cell receptor beta chains follows, all from one sample in a study of shared T cell receptors in the human thymus. Data came from immunoSEQ multiplex PCR; TCRdb stores just in-frame clones and leaves some out. There are 500,000 to 550,000 clones in the sample; around 78% occur only once, and around 0.012% lies in the top ten. This same sample was also part of a study on human thymus T cells.

The sequencing sample was made of thymocytes. Receptor source: a boy in the first two years of life with a congenital heart defect. The conserved cysteine and the conserved F or W are not part of the CDR3 here.

>TRBV5-1|NA
ASSSGLAGGGGSYEQY
>TRBV28|TRBJ2-7
ASSKITGFSYEQY
>TRBV25-1|TRBJ1-4
ASRARQGGHEKLF
>TRBV6-5|TRBJ1-1
ASSYAAPMNTEAF
>TRBV11-2|TRBJ2-7
ASAYEGTSGTSYEQY
>TRBV30|TRBJ1-4
AWSVRSPGWTANEKLF
>TRBV15|TRBJ2-1
ATSRVGQGRPNEQF
>TRBV5-1|TRBJ2-1
ASSLGTSYNEQF
>TRBV6-1|TRBJ2-7
ASSEIGLRTGNEQY
>TRBV28|TRBJ2-7
ASSPTWGLAGFYEQY
>TRBV5-8|TRBJ2-3
ASTGTSGRPTDTQY
>TRBV5-1|TRBJ2-3
ASSYRDRGRPTDTQY
>TRBV4-1|TRBJ2-7
ASSPEVAGGYEQY
>TRBV5-6|TRBJ2-1
ASSLRGEGEDEQF
>TRBV7-9|TRBJ1-1
ASSLVMNTEAF
>TRBV27|TRBJ2-6
ASSCNSGTGANVLT
>TRBV30|TRBJ1-2
AWTPDRGYYGYT
>TRBV19|TRBJ2-1
ASSSGGPNNEQF
>TRBV6-5|TRBJ1-2
ASSYLGQRYT
>TRBV4-2|TRBJ1-1
ASRKGGSNTEAF
>TRBV13|TRBJ2-1
ASSLVLAGTNEQF
>TRBV20-1|TRBJ1-2
SAITRGGYT
>TRBV7-9|TRBJ2-3
ASSMTGEDSDTQY
>TRBV5-1|TRBJ2-2
ASSPVAGAGELF
>TRBV2|TRBJ2-3
ASGRPDTQY
>TRBV28|TRBJ2-7
ASSSPQRIGYGSSEQY
>TRBV28|TRBJ2-6
ASSCGYTGANVLT
>TRBV28|TRBJ2-3
ASSLSRFKTDTQY
>TRBV4-3|TRBJ2-7
ASSHGKTCEQY
>TRBV11-2|TRBJ2-2
ASSHSNTGELF
>TRBV18|TRBJ2-7
ASSPGPGLAYEQY
>TRBV15|TRBJ1-5
ATSRKRQGYNQPQH
>TRBV7-6|TRBJ2-3
ASSSGTGVGDTQY
>TRBV7-2|TRBJ2-3
ASSSGLAGATTDTQY
>TRBV6-5|TRBJ1-4
ASRGRQEREKLF
>TRBV30|TRBJ2-5
AWSPADPPLAGEGETQY
>TRBV4-1|TRBJ2-5
ASSQEAISGGGQETQY
>TRBV9|TRBJ1-2
ASTRGGGHYGYT
>TRBV5-6|TRBJ1-4
ASSSTGQINEKLF
>TRBV27|TRBJ2-7
ASSRGTGGKYEQY
>TRBV4-3|TRBJ2-1
ASSQPVGGSPHEQF
>TRBV29-1|TRBJ2-1
SVVPSGNNEQF
>TRBV11-3|TRBJ2-7
ASSTTGTGRHEQY
>TRBV5-1|TRBJ2-7
ASSKGARYEQY
>TRBV10-3|TRBJ1-3
AIRPQSGDRRNTIY
>TRBV7-2|TRBJ2-5
ASSLAGGTETQY
>TRBV13|TRBJ2-5
ASSLRHSRGAGETQY
>TRBV4-3|TRBJ2-1
ASSREFRREGYNEQF
>TRBV11-2|TRBJ2-1
ASSPFASGISDEQF
>TRBV4-1|TRBJ2-7
ASSLTSYEQY
>TRBV2|TRBJ2-7
ASSEGTSGRADEQY